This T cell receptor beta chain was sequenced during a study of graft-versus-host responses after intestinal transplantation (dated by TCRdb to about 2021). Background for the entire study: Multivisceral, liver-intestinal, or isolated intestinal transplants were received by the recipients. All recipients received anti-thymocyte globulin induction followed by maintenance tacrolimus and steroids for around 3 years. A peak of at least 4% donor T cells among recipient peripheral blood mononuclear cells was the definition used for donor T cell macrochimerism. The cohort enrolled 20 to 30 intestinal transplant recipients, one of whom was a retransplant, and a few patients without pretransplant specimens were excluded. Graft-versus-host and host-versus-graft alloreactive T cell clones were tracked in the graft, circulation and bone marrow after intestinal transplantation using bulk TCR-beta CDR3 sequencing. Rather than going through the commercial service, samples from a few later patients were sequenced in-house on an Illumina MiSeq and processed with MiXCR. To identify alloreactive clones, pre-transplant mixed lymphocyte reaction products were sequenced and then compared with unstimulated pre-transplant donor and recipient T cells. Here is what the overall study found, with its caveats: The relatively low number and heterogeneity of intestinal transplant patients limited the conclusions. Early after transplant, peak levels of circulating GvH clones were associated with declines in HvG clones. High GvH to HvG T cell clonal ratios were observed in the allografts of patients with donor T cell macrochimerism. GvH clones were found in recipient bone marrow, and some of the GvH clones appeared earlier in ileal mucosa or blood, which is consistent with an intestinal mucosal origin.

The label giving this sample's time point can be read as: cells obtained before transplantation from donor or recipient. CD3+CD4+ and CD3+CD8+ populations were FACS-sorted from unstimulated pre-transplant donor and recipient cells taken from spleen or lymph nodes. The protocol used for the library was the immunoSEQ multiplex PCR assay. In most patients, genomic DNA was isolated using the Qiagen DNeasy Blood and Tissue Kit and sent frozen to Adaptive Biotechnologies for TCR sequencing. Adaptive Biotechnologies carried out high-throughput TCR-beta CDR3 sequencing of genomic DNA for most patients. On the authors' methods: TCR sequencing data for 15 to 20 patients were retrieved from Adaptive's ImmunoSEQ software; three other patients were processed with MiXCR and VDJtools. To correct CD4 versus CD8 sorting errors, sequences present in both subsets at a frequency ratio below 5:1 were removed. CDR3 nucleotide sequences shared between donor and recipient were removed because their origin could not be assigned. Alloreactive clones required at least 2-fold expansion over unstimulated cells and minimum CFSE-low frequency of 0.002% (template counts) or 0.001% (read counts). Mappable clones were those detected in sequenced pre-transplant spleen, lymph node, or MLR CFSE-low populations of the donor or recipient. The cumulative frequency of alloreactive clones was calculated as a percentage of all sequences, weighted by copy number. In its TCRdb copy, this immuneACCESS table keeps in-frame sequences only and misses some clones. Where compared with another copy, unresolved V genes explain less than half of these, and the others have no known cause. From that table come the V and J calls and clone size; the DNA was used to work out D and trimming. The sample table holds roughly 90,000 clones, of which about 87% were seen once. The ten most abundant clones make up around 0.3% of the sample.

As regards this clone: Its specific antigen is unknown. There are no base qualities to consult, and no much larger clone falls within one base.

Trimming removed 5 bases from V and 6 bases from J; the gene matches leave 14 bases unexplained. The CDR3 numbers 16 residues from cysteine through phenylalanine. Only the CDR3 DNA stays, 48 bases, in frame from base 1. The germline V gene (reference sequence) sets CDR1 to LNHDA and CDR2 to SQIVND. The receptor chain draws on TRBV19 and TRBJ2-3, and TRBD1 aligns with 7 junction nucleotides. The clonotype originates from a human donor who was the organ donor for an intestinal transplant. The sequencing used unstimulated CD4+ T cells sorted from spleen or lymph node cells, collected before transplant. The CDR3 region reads CASSLPHRGAGDTQYF. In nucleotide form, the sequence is TGTGCCAGTAGTTTGCCCCACAGGGGCGCAGGGGATACGCAGTATTTT.